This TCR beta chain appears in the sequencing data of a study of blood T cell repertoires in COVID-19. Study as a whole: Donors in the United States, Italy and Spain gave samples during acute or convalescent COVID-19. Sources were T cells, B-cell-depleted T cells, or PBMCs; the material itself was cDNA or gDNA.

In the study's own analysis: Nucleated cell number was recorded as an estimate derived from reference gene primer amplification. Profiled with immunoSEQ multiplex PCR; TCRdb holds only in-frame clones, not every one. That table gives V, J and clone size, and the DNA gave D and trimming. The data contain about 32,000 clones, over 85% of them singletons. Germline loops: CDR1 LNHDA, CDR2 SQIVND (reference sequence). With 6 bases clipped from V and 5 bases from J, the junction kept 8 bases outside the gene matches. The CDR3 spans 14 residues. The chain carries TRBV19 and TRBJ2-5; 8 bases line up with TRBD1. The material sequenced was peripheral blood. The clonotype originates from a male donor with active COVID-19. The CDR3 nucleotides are TGTGCCAGTAGGATGACAGGGGCAATCGAGACCCAGTACTTC. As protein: CASRMTGAIETQYF.